The 14 T cell receptor beta chains listed next were all sequenced from one sample in a study of glioma-infiltrating T cells after dendritic cell vaccination. TCRdb's table, derived via immunoSEQ multiplex PCR, lists solely in-frame clones and lacks some. The table lists about 49,000 clones, 65% to 90% of them singletons. The sequences come from blood, collected before dendritic cell vaccination. The receptors stem from a human donor with glioblastoma.

The V gene is TRBV4-1, the J gene TRBJ1-2, with TRBD1 as a possible D gene (5 bases). The germline V and J ends were trimmed by 3 bases and 7 bases, with 9 bases remaining between them. From germline, CDR1 is MGHRA and CDR2 YSYEKL. This CDR3 is 12 amino acids long. Here the CDR3 DNA reads TGCGCCAGCAGCCATCTTAGGGGTGGCTACACCTTC. Its protein product is CASSHLRGGYTF.

This clone was seen more than once but under ten times. The chain is built from TRBV6-6 and TRBJ1-2; 8 bases fit TRBD1. The CDR3 has 15 amino acids. The germline gives CDR1 MNHNY, CDR2 SVGAGI (reference sequence). Trimming at V came to 4 bases and at J to 6 bases, leaving 10 bases not matched to a gene. Here the CDR3 reads CASSSTGQDFNGYTF. CDR3 DNA: TGTGCCAGCAGTTCTACGGGACAGGACTTTAATGGCTACACCTTC.

This rearrangement joins TRBV4-2 to TRBJ1-1, with a possible D match to TRBD1 (6 bases). The CDR3 consists of 15 residues. V lost 1 base, J lost 4 bases, and 13 bases lay in between. In germline, CDR1 is LGHNA, CDR2 YNFKEQ. CDR3 protein: CASSQGPQGGTEAFF. The CDR3 DNA is TGTGCCAGCAGCCAAGGTCCACAGGGCGGCACTGAAGCTTTCTTT.

The chain links TRBV11-2 to TRBJ2-2; the D gene is possibly TRBD2 (5 bases). V lost 6 bases and J lost 2, with 25 bases in between. Germline V gene sequence: CDR1 SGHAT, CDR2 FQNNGV. This CDR3 is built from 19 residues. The CDR3, as DNA: TGTGCCAGCAGTAAGCTTAGAATTTCCGGACTCTCTAACACCGGGGAGCTGTTTTTT. Protein sequence: CASSKLRISGLSNTGELFF.

In this sample, this clone turned up a few times. V usage is TRBV7-2 and J usage is TRBJ1-2; the match to TRBD1 covers 7 bases. The CDR3 has 12 amino acids. In germline, CDR1 is SGHTA, CDR2 FQGNSA. The V and J ends lost 5 bases and 6 bases, in that order; junction bases with no gene match: 3. CDR3 DNA sequence: TGTGCCAGCAGCCCCACAGGGGATGGCTACACCTTC. Its protein is CASSPTGDGYTF.

The CDR3 sequence is CASSEDRGNYGYTF. CDR3 in DNA: TGTGCCAGCAGCGAGGACAGGGGGAACTATGGCTACACCTTC. The chain has TRBV7-2 and TRBJ1-2, with 10 bases aligning to TRBD1. This CDR3 comprises 14 residues. Looked up from germline, CDR1 is SGHTA and CDR2 is FQGNSA. J gave up 2 bases and V 5 bases, and 2 bases lay outside the gene matches. Full variable domain (rest looked up from reference TRBV7-2 and TRBJ1-2): GAGVSQSPSNKVTEKGKDVELRCDPISGHTALYWYRQSLGQGLEFLIYFQGNSAPDKSGLPSDRFSAERTGGSVSTLTIQRTQQEDSAVYLCASSEDRGNYGYTFGSGTRLTVV.

This rearrangement joins TRBV6-1 to TRBJ2-7; 7 nucleotides line up with TRBD1. Germline V gene data show CDR1 as MNHNS and CDR2 as SASEGT. The trim removed 6 bases at V and 2 bases at J, leaving 7 bases unmatched. This CDR3 has 14 amino acids. In DNA form, the CDR3 reads TGTGCCAGCAGGACCAATACAGGGGCCTACGAGCAGTACTTC. Amino acids: CASRTNTGAYEQYF.

The rearrangement links TRBV28 to TRBJ1-2; 7 nucleotides align to TRBD1. This CDR3 has 18 amino acids. Germline V gene data show CDR1 as MDHEN and CDR2 as SYDVKM. Trimming cost V 2 bases and J 4 bases; bases outside gene matches: 16. CDR3: CASSLGTGRGRSGYGYTF. As DNA, the CDR3 is TGTGCCAGCAGTTTAGGGACGGGAAGGGGGCGTTCTGGCTATGGCTACACCTTC.

V usage is TRBV5-6 and J usage is TRBJ2-7; 10 bases align to TRBD1. The germline gives CDR1 SGHDT, CDR2 YYEEEE. The CDR3 has 15 residues. V shed 4 bases, J shed 4 bases, and the junction held 8 bases outside the gene matches. The DNA for the CDR3 is TGTGCCAGCAGCCCCAAAGGGACAGGGGTGTACGAGCAGTACTTC. It specifies CASSPKGTGVYEQYF. The variable domain in full, completed from reference TRBV5-6 and TRBJ2-7, reads DAGVTQSPTHLIKTRGQQVTLRCSPKSGHDTVSWYQQALGQGPQFIFQYYEEEERQRGNFPDRFSGHQFPNYSSELNVNALLLGDSALYLCASSPKGTGVYEQYFGPGTRLTVT.

The chain links TRBV2 to TRBJ2-1; 7 bases fit TRBD1. Germline values: CDR1 SNHLY, CDR2 FYNNEI. V trimming: 5 bases; J trimming: 8 bases; junction bases outside the gene matches: 6. This CDR3 comprises 13 residues. The DNA for the CDR3 is TGTGCCAGCAGTCCGGGACAGCCGGATGAGCAGTTCTTC. Translated: CASSPGQPDEQFF.

The V call is TRBV19, the J call TRBJ2-3, with TRBD2 matching 10 bases. After removal of 5 bases from V and 2 bases from J, the junction contained 7 bases not matched to a gene. The CDR3 loop spans 16 amino acids. Germline V lookup: CDR1 LNHDA, CDR2 SQIVND (reference sequence). The CDR3 loop reads CASSVTTSGYTDTQYF. The CDR3 coding sequence is TGTGCCAGTAGTGTTACGACTAGCGGGTACACAGATACGCAGTATTTT.

This chain connects TRBV4-1 to TRBJ2-3; D ambiguous. The V end was cut by 0 bases, the J end by 3 bases, with 4 bases between. The CDR3 runs 13 residues. CDR1 is MGHRA and CDR2 is YSYEKL in the germline V gene. Written as DNA, the CDR3 is TGCGCCAGCAGCCAAGAACAGACAGATACGCAGTATTTT. This gives the protein CASSQEQTDTQYF.

This chain uses TRBV4-1 with TRBJ1-3, with D hard to call. The V and J ends lost 1 base and 0 bases respectively, with 16 bases between them. This CDR3 has 18 amino acids. From germline, CDR1 is MGHRA and CDR2 YSYEKL. CDR3 coding DNA: TGCGCCAGCAGCCAAGTAATACCGTTGAGTCTCTCTGGAAACACCATATATTTT. This sequence encodes CASSQVIPLSLSGNTIYF.

The gene calls are TRBV19 and TRBJ2-1, with 11 bases lining up with TRBD2. After removal of 7 bases from V and 6 bases from J, the junction contained 26 bases not matched to a gene. CDR3 length equals 21 residues. Germline V CDR1 and CDR2: LNHDA, SQIVND (reference sequence). For the CDR3, the DNA is TGTGCCAGTAACGGGGGGTTGTGGGCTAGCGGGGGGCCGGGAGTGGCCAATGAGCAGTTCTTC. Its translation: CASNGGLWASGGPGVANEQFF.